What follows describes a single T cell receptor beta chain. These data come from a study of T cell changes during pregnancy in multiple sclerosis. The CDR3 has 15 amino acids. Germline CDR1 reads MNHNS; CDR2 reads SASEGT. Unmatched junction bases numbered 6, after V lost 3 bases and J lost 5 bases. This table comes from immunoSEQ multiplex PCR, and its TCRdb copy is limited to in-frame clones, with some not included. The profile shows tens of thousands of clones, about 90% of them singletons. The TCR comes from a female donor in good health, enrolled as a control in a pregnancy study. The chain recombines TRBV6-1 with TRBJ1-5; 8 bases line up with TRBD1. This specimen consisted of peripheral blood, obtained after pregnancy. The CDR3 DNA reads TGTGCCAGCAGTGACAGGGGGCTGTTGGATCAGCCCCAGCATTTT. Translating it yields CASSDRGLLDQPQHF.